This T cell receptor (beta chain) was sequenced during a study of T cells in Graves' hyperthyroidism and ophthalmopathy. Whole-study context: Peripheral blood specimens were obtained at initial diagnosis, prior to any treatment. Study conclusions and caveats: For ophthalmopathy, model prediction preceded onset by a median about 6 months.

Regions amplified from RNA transcripts were the TCR beta CDR3 regions. HTBI primers were employed in a first-round RT-PCR of the TCR CDR3. TCRdb itself ran the multiplex PCR reads through MiXCR, one entry per CDR3 protein. The table lists roughly 280,000 distinct CDR3 sequences, over 20% of them singletons, with under 65% in the top ten. Notes on this clonotype: Its cognate antigen is unknown.

Extraction of PBMCs used roughly 9.6 ml of fresh peripheral blood. The V end was cut by 7 bases, the J end by 5 bases, with 14 bases between. The V gene's germline CDR1 is SNHLY and CDR2 FYNNEI. The CDR3 loop spans 13 amino acids. Sequences were obtained from blood. The chain joins TRBV2 to TRBJ1-2; D remains unclear. The receptor comes from a man aged 30-40 years with Graves' ophthalmopathy. The DNA of the CDR3 is TGTGCCAGCATACAGACCAACGTGTATGGCTACACCTTC. This gives the protein CASIQTNVYGYTF.